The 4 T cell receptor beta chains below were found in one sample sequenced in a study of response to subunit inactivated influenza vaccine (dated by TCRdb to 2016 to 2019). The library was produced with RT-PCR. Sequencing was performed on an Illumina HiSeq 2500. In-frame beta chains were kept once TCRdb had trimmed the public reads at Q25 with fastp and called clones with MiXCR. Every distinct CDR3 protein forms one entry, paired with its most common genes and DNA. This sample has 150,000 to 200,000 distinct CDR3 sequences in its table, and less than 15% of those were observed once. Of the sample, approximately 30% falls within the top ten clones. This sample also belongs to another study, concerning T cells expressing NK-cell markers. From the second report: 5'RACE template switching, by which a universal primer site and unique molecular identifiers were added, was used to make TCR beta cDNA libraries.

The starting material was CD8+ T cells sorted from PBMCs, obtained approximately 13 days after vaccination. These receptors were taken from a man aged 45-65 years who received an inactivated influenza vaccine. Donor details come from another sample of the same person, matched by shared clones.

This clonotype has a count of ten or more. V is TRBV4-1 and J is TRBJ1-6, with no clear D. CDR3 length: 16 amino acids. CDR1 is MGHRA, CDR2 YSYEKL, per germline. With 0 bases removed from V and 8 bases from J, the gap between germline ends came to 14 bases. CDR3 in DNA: TGCGCCAGCAGCCAAGAAGAACGGATGCATTATTCACCCCTCCACTTT. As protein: CASSQEERMHYSPLHF.

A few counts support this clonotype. The chain's CDR3 is CASSFMGPEGYTF. The CDR3 DNA sequence: TGTGCCAGCAGCTTTATGGGACCTGAAGGCTACACCTTC. V is TRBV11-1 and J is TRBJ1-2; D might be TRBD1 (5 bases). The CDR3 has 13 amino acids. The germline V gene encodes CDR1 SGHAT and CDR2 FQDESV (reference sequence). Trimming took 3 bases from V and 8 from J, leaving 13 bases between them.

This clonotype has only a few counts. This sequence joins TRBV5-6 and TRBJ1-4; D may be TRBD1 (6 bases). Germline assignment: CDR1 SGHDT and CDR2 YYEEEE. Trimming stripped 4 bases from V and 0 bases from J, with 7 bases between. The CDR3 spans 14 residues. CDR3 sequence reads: CASSGQPTNEKLFF. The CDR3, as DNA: TGTGCCAGCAGCGGACAGCCAACTAATGAAAAACTGTTTTTT.

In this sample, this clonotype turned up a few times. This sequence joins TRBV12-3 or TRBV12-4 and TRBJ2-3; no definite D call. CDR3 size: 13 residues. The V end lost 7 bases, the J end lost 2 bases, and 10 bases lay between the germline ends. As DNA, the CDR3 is TGTGCCAGCACCGGCACTGTCACAGATACGCAGTATTTT. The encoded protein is CASTGTVTDTQYF.